This is a list of T cell receptor beta chains from one sample in a study of T-cell reconstitution after alpha-beta-depleted transplantation in children. One entry per CDR3 protein results from TCRdb running MiXCR on the PCR reads. The sample lists about a million distinct CDR3 sequences, about 31% seen once, with 28% in the top ten. Here the sequenced sample was PBMCs, mostly from graft donor cells, taken 360 days after TCRalphabeta/CD19-depleted stem cell transplant. The receptors here all came from a boy under two years old who had a stem cell transplant for SCID, so the T cells may come from the graft donor. Both conserved end residues are part of each CDR3. D genes are given only for firm matches. Rows may omit the clone size; those that give it use once, few, many or a size class.

v_call	clone_size	j_call	d_call	cdr3_nt	cdr3_aa
TRBV15	few	TRBJ2-7	-	TGTGCCACCAGCACCGTGCTCAGGGGAGGCGAGCAGTACTTC	CATSTVLRGGEQYF
TRBV6-5	few	TRBJ2-1	-	TGTGCCAGCAGCCAAGGACTGGGGCAGTTCTTC	CASSQGLGQFF
TRBV6-1	-	TRBJ1-2	-	TGTGCCAGCAGCCGGGACATTGTCCAAAAACAGAACTATGGCTACACCTTC	CASSRDIVQKQNYGYTF
TRBV5-8	once	TRBJ2-1	TRBD2	TGTGCCAGCAGCTACCCACCGGGACTAGCATCCAATGAGCAGTTCTTC	CASSYPPGLASNEQFF
TRBV11-2	-	TRBJ2-2	-	TGTGCCAGCAGCTTGGATTGGAACACCGGGGAGCTGTTTTTT	CASSLDWNTGELFF
TRBV6-2/TRBV6-3	-	TRBJ1-1	TRBD1	TGTGCCAGCAGTTACCCGACAGGGGAGGGTACTGAAGCTTTCTTT	CASSYPTGEGTEAFF
TRBV20-1	-	TRBJ2-7	TRBD1	TGCAGTGCTAGCAAACAGGGGGTGGGCTCCTACGAGCAGTACTTC	CSASKQGVGSYEQYF
TRBV5-1	few	TRBJ2-3	-	TGCGCCAGCAGCTTCTGGGGGAACACAGATACGCAGTATTTT	CASSFWGNTDTQYF
TRBV4-2	few	TRBJ1-1	-	TGTGCCAGCAGCCAAGATTTTTCAGGGGACGGCACTGAAGCTTTCTTT	CASSQDFSGDGTEAFF
TRBV7-6	few	TRBJ2-5	-	TGTGCCAGCAGCCCCCGGGCCCAGTACTTC	CASSPRAQYF
TRBV20-1	few	TRBJ1-5	TRBD1	TGCAGTGCTTGCCAGGGGGCGCGGTATCAGCCCCAGCATTTT	CSACQGARYQPQHF
TRBV4-2	-	TRBJ1-4	TRBD1	TGTGCCAGCAGCCACTCAGGGGGCTCAACTAATGAAAAACTGTTTTTT	CASSHSGGSTNEKLFF
TRBV6-5	-	TRBJ1-4	TRBD1	TGTGCCAGCAGTTACGGGGACAGTCTAAATGAAAAACTGTTTTTT	CASSYGDSLNEKLFF
TRBV20-1	-	TRBJ2-1	TRBD2	TGCTCAACCCGGGGGGGCAATGAGCAGTTCTTC	CSTRGGNEQFF
TRBV18	-	TRBJ2-5	TRBD1	TGTGCCAGCTCTGAACAGGGGGGAGAGACCCAGTACTTC	CASSEQGGETQYF
TRBV9	few	TRBJ2-3	TRBD1	TGTGCCAGCAGCGTAGGTGCGACAGGGGGCACAGATACGCAGTATTTT	CASSVGATGGTDTQYF
TRBV20-1	-	TRBJ2-1	TRBD2	TGCAGTGCTAGATCCCGCCCCCCCCGGGGGGGCTACAATGAGCAGTTCTTC	CSARSRPPRGGYNEQFF
TRBV20-1	-	TRBJ2-3	-	TGCAGTGCTAGAGGTTCCCAGCGTCGGTCGTCTGAGTATTTT	CSARGSQRRSSEYF
TRBV11-2	-	TRBJ2-7	-	TGTGCCAGCAGCTTAGTTATAGTCTCGCCCCACGAGCAGTACTTC	CASSLVIVSPHEQYF
TRBV12-3/TRBV12-4	-	TRBJ2-7	TRBD1	TGTGCCAGCAGTCCCTCGACAGGGTCCTACGAGCAGTACTTC	CASSPSTGSYEQYF
TRBV5-1	few	TRBJ2-7	-	TGCGCCAGCAGTCCGGACCTCCAGGGGGGGACCTACGAGCAGTACTTC	CASSPDLQGGTYEQYF
TRBV10-2	few	TRBJ2-3	TRBD2	TGCGCCAGCAGACGAAGCGGGGGGGCGGCAGATACGCAGTATTTT	CASRRSGGAADTQYF
TRBV18	-	TRBJ2-1	TRBD2	TGTGCCAGCTCACCCGAACGGACTAGCGGGGCCTACAATGAGCAGTTCTTC	CASSPERTSGAYNEQFF
TRBV12-3/TRBV12-4	few	TRBJ2-1	-	TGTGCCAGCAGTTTTTCTCTCAATGAGCAGTTCTTC	CASSFSLNEQFF
TRBV4-1	-	TRBJ1-1	-	TGCGCCAGCAGCCAAGAATCATCTGAAGCTTTCTTT	CASSQESSEAFF
TRBV6-1	-	TRBJ2-1	-	TGTGCCAGCAGTCCCCAAGGGGGGCAGGGGCAGTTCTTC	CASSPQGGQGQFF
TRBV20-1	few	TRBJ1-2	-	TGCAGTGGTGCTCGGGCGGACTATGGCTACACCTTC	CSGARADYGYTF
TRBV4-3	-	TRBJ1-4	TRBD1	TGCGCCAGCAGCCAGGACCTCAGGGGGCTTAATGAAAAACTGTTTTTT	CASSQDLRGLNEKLFF
TRBV15	few	TRBJ2-3	-	TGTGCCACCAGCAGAGCGGATACGCAGTATTTT	CATSRADTQYF
TRBV11-2	-	TRBJ2-3	-	TGTGCCAGCAGCTCTAAGGGGGGCATTGGGACAGATACGCAGTATTTT	CASSSKGGIGTDTQYF
TRBV24-1	-	TRBJ2-3	TRBD2	TGTGCCACCAGTGATTTGCCAGCGGGGGACACAGATACGCAGTATTTT	CATSDLPAGDTDTQYF
TRBV7-3	few	TRBJ1-5	TRBD1	TGTGCCAGCAGCGTAACAGGGGGTCAGCCCCAGCATTTT	CASSVTGGQPQHF
TRBV5-1	-	TRBJ1-1	-	TGCGCCAGCAGCTTATCGGGACAACTGAACACTGAAGCTTTCTTT	CASSLSGQLNTEAFF
TRBV20-1	-	TRBJ2-4	-	TGCAGTGCTAGGACCAGAGGGGCCAAAAACATTCAGTACTTC	CSARTRGAKNIQYF
TRBV28	-	TRBJ1-5	-	TGTGCCAGCAGCCCCCGGGTTGGATATAGCAATCAGCCCCAGCATTTT	CASSPRVGYSNQPQHF
TRBV18	many	TRBJ2-7	-	TGTGCCAGCTCCACGGACGGTCCCTACGAGCAGTACTTC	CASSTDGPYEQYF
TRBV20-1	-	TRBJ1-4	-	TGCAGTGCTAAAACCAGGGGATCAACTAATGAAAAACTGTTTTTT	CSAKTRGSTNEKLFF
TRBV6-1	few	TRBJ2-3	TRBD1	TGTGCCAGCAGCCGACAGGGGGATGGGGGCACAGATACGCAGTATTTT	CASSRQGDGGTDTQYF
TRBV3-1	-	TRBJ2-7	-	TGTGCCAGCAGCCAAGCCTCCGTCTACGAGCAGTACTTC	CASSQASVYEQYF
TRBV11-2	-	TRBJ2-5	-	TGTGCCAGCAGCCGAGGAGGGCCTAGGTCCTCACAAGAGACCCAGTACTTC	CASSRGGPRSSQETQYF
TRBV24-1	many	TRBJ2-1	-	TGTGCCACCAGTGGGCCTCCGTGGTACAATGAGCAGTTCTTC	CATSGPPWYNEQFF
TRBV5-1	-	TRBJ2-7	-	TGCGCCAGCAGCGGGTCGGACAGCTTCTACGAGCAGTACTTC	CASSGSDSFYEQYF
TRBV9	-	TRBJ2-1	TRBD2	TGTGCCAGCAGCCCCCATGGCGGGGGGGTCTACAATGAGCAGTTCTTC	CASSPHGGGVYNEQFF
TRBV20-1	-	TRBJ2-2	-	TGCAGTGCTAGTTCGAGACTAGCGAACACCGGGGAGCTGTTTTTT	CSASSRLANTGELFF
TRBV10-1	few	TRBJ2-7	TRBD1	TGCGCCAGTAACCGAGACAGGGGATCCGAGCAGTACTTC	CASNRDRGSEQYF
TRBV18	few	TRBJ2-3	TRBD1	TGTGCCAGCTCACCTGTGACAGGGTCATCACAAGATACGCAGTATTTT	CASSPVTGSSQDTQYF
TRBV27	-	TRBJ2-1	-	TGTGCCAGCAGTGGTTTAGGTCCAGGGACAATCAATGAGCAGTTCTTC	CASSGLGPGTINEQFF
TRBV10-3	few	TRBJ2-1	-	TGTGCCATCAGTCTGGGACAAGGAGGGAATGAGCAGTTCTTC	CAISLGQGGNEQFF
TRBV1	few	TRBJ2-5	-	TGCACCAGCGGAGGGACCGATATACAAGAGACCCAGTACTTC	CTSGGTDIQETQYF
TRBV3-1	many	TRBJ2-5	TRBD1	TGTGCCAGCAGCTCTTCGACAGGGGGAGAGACCCAGTACTTC	CASSSSTGGETQYF
TRBV12-3/TRBV12-4	-	TRBJ2-7	-	TGTGCCAGCAGCACCCACTCCACCGAGCAGTACTTC	CASSTHSTEQYF
TRBV28	-	TRBJ1-1	-	TGTGCCAGCAGTTCTCGCTACTCGGCGGGCACTGAAGCTTTCTTT	CASSSRYSAGTEAFF
TRBV24-1	-	TRBJ2-3	-	TGTGCCACCGGGGCAGCGAAAACCCTGGCGGCAGATACGCAGTATTTT	CATGAAKTLAADTQYF
TRBV6-5	few	TRBJ1-1	-	TGTGCCAGCAGTTACCGGAGTAGGAGGAACACTGAAGCTTTCTTT	CASSYRSRRNTEAFF
TRBV28	few	TRBJ1-5	-	TGTGCCAGCAGTTCGCCAACCCAATGGATGGATCAGCCCCAGCATTTT	CASSSPTQWMDQPQHF
TRBV4-3	few	TRBJ1-5	-	TGCGCCAGCAGGGTCCGGGATGATCAGCCCCAGCATTTT	CASRVRDDQPQHF
TRBV20-1	-	TRBJ2-1	-	TGCAGTGCTAGAAACTGGGGGGCGAGTAATGAGCAGTTCTTC	CSARNWGASNEQFF
TRBV9	few	TRBJ2-3	-	TGTGCCAGCAGCGTAGGGGGCGGGGTGGGCACAGATACGCAGTATTTT	CASSVGGGVGTDTQYF